This record concerns one T cell receptor (beta chain) sequence. Its antigen is not identified. Other DNA sequences in this specimen translate into the identical CDR3. This entry is derived from a study of shared clonotypes between healthy human individuals. Whole-study context: The donor group consisted of a couple of women and three men, aged 18 to 49. Donors had three CD4 naive, three CD4 memory, two CD8 naive and one CD8 memory plate apiece. Whole-study findings and limits: The study's rarefaction showed incomplete sorted-subset sequencing despite large depth. Non-shared clonotypes had lower generation probabilities than those shared by all four donors.

The data were produced by immunoSEQ multiplex PCR, yet TCRdb's version contains in-frame clones alone and is incomplete. The sample consists of millions of clones, roughly 92% of them appearing once. Trimming took 2 bases from V and 3 from J, leaving 10 bases between them. This CDR3 spans 14 amino acids. CDR1 and CDR2 from the germline V gene are KGHSH and LQKENI. V is TRBV18 and J is TRBJ1-2; D ambiguous. The sequence came from a young man in good health. The sequenced sample consisted of naive CD4+ T cells sorted from blood. Specified subset: CD45RA+ positively selected. The CDR3 nucleotides read TGTGCCAGCTCACCATTAGGGCAGGACTATGGCTACACCTTC. It translates to CASSPLGQDYGYTF.